The 10 T cell receptor beta chains in this list originate from one sample, sequenced in a study of blood T cell repertoires in COVID-19. Method: immunoSEQ multiplex PCR; TCRdb's copy keeps in-frame clones and lacks some. This table holds about 36,000 clones, more than 70% found once. The source material was peripheral blood. Receptors were obtained from a human donor in a cohort sampled during active COVID-19.

The chain is built from TRBV18 and TRBJ2-3; 7 bases fit TRBD1. Germline assignment: CDR1 KGHSH and CDR2 LQKENI. The CDR3 is 15 residues long. Trimming removed 2 bases from V and 2 bases from J; junction bases left unmatched: 4. CDR3 protein: CASSPTGVPTDTQYF. The DNA for the CDR3 is TGTGCCAGCTCACCAACAGGGGTCCCCACAGATACGCAGTATTTT.

This sequence joins TRBV10-3 and TRBJ2-2, with D hard to call. V shed 2 bases and J shed 3 bases, with 7 bases lying between them. From germline, CDR1 is ENHRY and CDR2 SYGVKD. CDR3 size: 14 residues. The CDR3, as DNA: TGTGCCATCAGTGAGACAGTTTACACCGGGGAGCTGTTTTTT. Encoded protein: CAISETVYTGELFF.

This chain links TRBV19 with TRBJ2-1; the match to TRBD2 covers 9 bases. Germline CDR1 LNHDA, CDR2 SQIVND (reference sequence). There are 19 residues in the CDR3. J lost 0 bases, V lost 6 bases, and 15 bases had no gene match. The CDR3 protein is CASSERGVPSSVSYNEQFF. The CDR3 nucleotides read TGTGCCAGTAGCGAGCGGGGGGTCCCCTCATCCGTCTCCTACAATGAGCAGTTCTTC.

V is TRBV20-1 and J is TRBJ2-3, with D uncertain. This CDR3 has 15 residues. The germline V gene has CDR1 DFQATT and CDR2 SNEGSKA (reference sequence). The germline V and J ends were trimmed by 3 bases and 0 bases, with 13 bases remaining between them. CDR3 sequence: CSASLAAISTDTQYF. CDR3 bases: TGCAGTGCTAGTCTGGCGGCGATTAGCACAGATACGCAGTATTTT.

The rearrangement uses TRBV2 and TRBJ1-6; D gene ambiguous. Trimming took off 6 bases at V and 7 bases at J, with 10 bases between the two ends. The CDR3 contains 13 residues. Germline loops: CDR1 SNHLY, CDR2 FYNNEI. CDR3 nucleotide sequence: TGTGCCAGCAGACCTGGAGGGAATTCACCCCTCCACTTT. This codes for CASRPGGNSPLHF.

This chain joins TRBV18 and TRBJ1-2; 9 bases are shared with TRBD1. CDR1 is KGHSH, CDR2 LQKENI, per germline. With 3 bases clipped from V and 4 bases from J, the junction kept 6 bases outside the gene matches. The CDR3 has 15 residues. The DNA for the CDR3 is TGTGCCAGCTCACCCTCCGGGACAGGGTCCTATGGCTACACCTTC. Protein: CASSPSGTGSYGYTF.

This chain uses TRBV14 with TRBJ2-7; 8 nucleotides match TRBD2. This CDR3 is built from 15 residues. Germline V lookup: CDR1 SGHDN, CDR2 FVKESK. V shed 0 bases, J shed 7 bases, and the junction held 8 bases outside the gene matches. The CDR3 here is CASSQEGLGGLEQYF. The CDR3 DNA reads TGTGCCAGCAGCCAAGAGGGACTAGGTGGTCTGGAGCAGTACTTC.

The CDR3 region is CASSHLPGWQPQHF. CDR3 DNA sequence: TGCGCCAGCAGCCACCTTCCCGGGTGGCAGCCCCAGCATTTT. This rearrangement joins TRBV4-1 to TRBJ1-5; D unresolved. The CDR3 is made up of 14 amino acids. Trimming pared 3 bases from V and 7 bases from J, leaving 13 bases between. In germline, CDR1 is MGHRA, CDR2 YSYEKL.

The V and J genes are TRBV4-1 and TRBJ2-2; 9 nucleotides align to TRBD2. This CDR3 has 19 residues. Losses at the gene ends were 1 base for V and 5 bases for J; bases not matched to a gene: 14. The germline gives CDR1 MGHRA, CDR2 YSYEKL. The CDR3 DNA reads TGCGCCAGCAGCCAAGGGTCTTTAAGTCTAGCGGGGATAACCGGGGAGCTGTTTTTT. Its protein product is CASSQGSLSLAGITGELFF.

The chain carries TRBV6-6 and TRBJ2-1, with 15 bases identical to TRBD2. The CDR3 contains 20 residues. Looked up from germline, CDR1 is MNHNY and CDR2 is SVGAGI (reference sequence). J lost 7 bases, V lost 6 bases, and 19 bases had no gene match. The CDR3 spells CASSPLTGLAGGLLGNEQFF. The CDR3 region has the DNA TGTGCCAGCAGCCCCCTCACCGGACTAGCGGGGGGGCTCTTGGGGAATGAGCAGTTCTTC.